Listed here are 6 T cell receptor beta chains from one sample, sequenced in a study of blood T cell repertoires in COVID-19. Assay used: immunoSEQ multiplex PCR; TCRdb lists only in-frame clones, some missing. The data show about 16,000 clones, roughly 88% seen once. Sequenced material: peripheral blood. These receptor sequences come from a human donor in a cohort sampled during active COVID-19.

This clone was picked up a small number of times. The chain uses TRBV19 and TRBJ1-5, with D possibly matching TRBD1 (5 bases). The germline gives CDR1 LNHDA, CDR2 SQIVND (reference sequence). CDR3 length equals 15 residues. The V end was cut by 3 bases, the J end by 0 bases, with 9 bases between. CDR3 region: CASSIWGDSNQPQHF. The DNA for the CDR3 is TGTGCCAGTAGTATTTGGGGGGATAGCAATCAGCCCCAGCATTTT. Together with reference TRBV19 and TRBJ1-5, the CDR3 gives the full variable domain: DGGITQSPKYLFRKEGQNVTLSCEQNLNHDAMYWYRQDPGQGLRLIYYSQIVNDFQKGDIAEGYSVSREKKESFPLTVTSAQKNPTAFYLCASSIWGDSNQPQHFGDGTRLSIL.

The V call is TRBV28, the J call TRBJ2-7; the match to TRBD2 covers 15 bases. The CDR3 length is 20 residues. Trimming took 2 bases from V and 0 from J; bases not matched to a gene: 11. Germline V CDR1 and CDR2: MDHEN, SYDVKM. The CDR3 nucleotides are TGTGCCAGCAGTTTAAATTTGGGACTAGCGGGAGGCCAAAGCTCCTACGAGCAGTACTTC. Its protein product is CASSLNLGLAGGQSSYEQYF. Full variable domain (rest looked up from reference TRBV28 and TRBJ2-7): DVKVTQSSRYLVKRTGEKVFLECVQDMDHENMFWYRQDPGLGLRLIYFSYDVKMKEKGDIPEGYSVSREKKERFSLILESASTNQTSMYLCASSLNLGLAGGQSSYEQYFGPGTRLTVT.

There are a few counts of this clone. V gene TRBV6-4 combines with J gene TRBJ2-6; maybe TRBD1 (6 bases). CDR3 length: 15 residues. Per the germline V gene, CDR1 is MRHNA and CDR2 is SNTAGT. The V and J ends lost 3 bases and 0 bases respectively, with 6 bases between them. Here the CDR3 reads CASSEDSSGANVLTF. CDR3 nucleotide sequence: TGTGCCAGCAGTGAGGACAGCTCTGGGGCCAACGTCCTGACTTTC.

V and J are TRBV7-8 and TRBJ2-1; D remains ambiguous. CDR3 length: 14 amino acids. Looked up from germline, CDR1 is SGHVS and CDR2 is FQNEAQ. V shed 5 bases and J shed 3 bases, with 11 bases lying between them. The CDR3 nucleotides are TGTGCCAGCAGCCCCCGTCTCGGCTACAATGAGCAGTTCTTC. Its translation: CASSPRLGYNEQFF. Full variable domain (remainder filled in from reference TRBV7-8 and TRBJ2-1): GAGVSQSPRYKVAKRGQDVALRCDPISGHVSLFWYQQALGQGPEFLTYFQNEAQLDKSGLPSDRFFAERPEGSVSTLKIQRTQQEDSAVYLCASSPRLGYNEQFFGPGTRLTVL.

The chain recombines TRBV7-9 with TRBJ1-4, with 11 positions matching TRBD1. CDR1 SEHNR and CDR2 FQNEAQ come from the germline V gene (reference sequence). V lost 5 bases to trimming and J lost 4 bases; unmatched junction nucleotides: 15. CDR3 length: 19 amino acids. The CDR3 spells CASSPRLRDRGASNEKLFF. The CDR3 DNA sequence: TGTGCCAGCAGCCCCCGTCTACGGGACAGGGGGGCCAGTAATGAAAAACTGTTTTTT.

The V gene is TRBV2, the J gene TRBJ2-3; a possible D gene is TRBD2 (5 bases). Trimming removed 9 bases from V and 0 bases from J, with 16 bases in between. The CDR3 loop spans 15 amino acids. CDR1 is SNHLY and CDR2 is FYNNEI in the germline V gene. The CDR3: CASPGWEPSTDTQYF. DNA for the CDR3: TGTGCCAGTCCGGGATGGGAGCCTAGCACAGATACGCAGTATTTT.